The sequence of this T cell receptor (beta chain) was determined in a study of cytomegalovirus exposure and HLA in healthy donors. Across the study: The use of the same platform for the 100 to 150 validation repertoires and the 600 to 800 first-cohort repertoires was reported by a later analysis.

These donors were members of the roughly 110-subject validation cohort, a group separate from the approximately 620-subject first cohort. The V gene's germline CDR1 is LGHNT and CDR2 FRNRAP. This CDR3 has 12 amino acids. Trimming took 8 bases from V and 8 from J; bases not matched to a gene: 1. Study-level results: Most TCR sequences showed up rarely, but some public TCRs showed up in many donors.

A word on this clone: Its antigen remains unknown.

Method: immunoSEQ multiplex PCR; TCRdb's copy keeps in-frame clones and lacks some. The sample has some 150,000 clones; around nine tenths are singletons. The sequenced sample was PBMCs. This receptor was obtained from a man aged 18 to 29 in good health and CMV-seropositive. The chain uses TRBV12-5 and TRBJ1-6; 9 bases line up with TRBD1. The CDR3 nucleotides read TGTGCTAGTAGGACAGGGGATTCACCCCTCCACTTT. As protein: CASRTGDSPLHF.